This T cell receptor (beta chain) was retrieved from a study of cytomegalovirus exposure and HLA in healthy donors. The germline CDR1 and CDR2 sequences are MNHEY and SMNVEV (reference sequence). This CDR3 has 14 residues. J was trimmed by 4 bases and V by 4 bases; bases with no gene match: 5. Amplification used 60 Vbeta primers and 13 Jbeta primers. Clones were sequenced by immunoSEQ multiplex PCR, and TCRdb holds only the in-frame ones, with some missing. There are around 100,000 clones in the sample, with about 0.59% held by the top ten. About this clone itself: Its matching antigen is unknown.

Study-level results: Highly shared sequence variants in one cluster were likely a sequencing artifact. In vitro data verified three CMV-associated chains as specific for CMV antigens. Per a prior analysis, the majority of TCR beta V segments were productive roughly 87% or roughly 30% of the time.

Sequencing was carried out using PBMCs. V and J are TRBV27 and TRBJ2-3; 7 positions agree with TRBD1. This TCR came from a man aged 45-60 years in good health and CMV-seronegative. CDR3 loop: CASSSRTGPDTQYF. CDR3 sequence (DNA): TGTGCCAGCAGTTCCCGGACAGGCCCAGATACGCAGTATTTT.